This paragraph covers one TCR beta chain sequence. Antigen specificity is unknown. This beta chain lies outside the target of a library built for alpha chains; its clone size means little. This sample stems from a study of spatial heterogeneity in lung cancer. General study findings and limits: Counts that tracked tumor mutation counts were those of expanded intratumoral alpha and beta TCRs.

Individually, TCR cDNA molecules were each labelled with a unique molecular identifier. TCRdb independently ran MiXCR on the 5' RACE reads; one entry per CDR3 protein. This sample has about 3,000 distinct CDR3 sequences, with roughly a sixth found just once. Documented time point: sample taken at primary tumor resection. A total of over 70 untreated early-stage non-small cell lung cancer patients served as donors. Without sorting, whole RNA was sequenced from tumor, nontumor lung or frozen PBMC. The CDR3 has 17 amino acids. Germline CDR1 and CDR2: SGHTA and FQGNSA. Trimming left V 1 base short and J 1 base short, with 11 bases between.

The sequenced sample was lung tumor tissue, obtained at surgery. The sequence came from a male donor with early-stage non-small cell lung cancer. The chain couples TRBV7-2 to TRBJ2-6; D might be TRBD2 (5 bases). This CDR3 is CASSLVVRGSGANVLTF. CDR3 sequence (DNA): TGTGCCAGCAGCTTAGTCGTTCGGGGATCTGGGGCCAACGTCCTGACTTTC.